This T cell receptor (beta chain) was found in a study of CD8+CD57+ T cells in acquired aplastic anemia. TCR beta VDJ and CDR3 were profiled, and genomic DNA was the template. TCRdb used MiXCR to reprocess the reads, holding one entry per CDR3 protein. The sample yields 200,000 to 300,000 distinct CDR3 sequences, approximately 80% seen once. Patients who underwent sequencing had shown CD8+CD57+ cell expansion by flow cytometry. At blood sampling, none of the patients had yet received therapy. V gave up 3 bases and J gave up 12 bases, with 22 bases separating them. The germline CDR1 and CDR2 sequences are SGDLS and YYNGEE. The CDR3 runs 14 residues.

V usage is TRBV9 and J usage is TRBJ2-7; either TRBD1 or TRBD2 may supply D (5 bases each). The sample consisted of sorted CD4+, CD8+, or CD8+CD57+ T cells (not recorded which) from PBMCs. The TCR originated in a human donor with aplastic anemia. The DNA of the CDR3 is TGTGCCAGCAGCGGCCAGGGCCTAGCCGGCGACCCGTACTTC. It is translated as CASSGQGLAGDPYF.